These 13 T cell receptor beta chains share one sample of origin, sequenced in a study of post-analysis software for immune sequencing data. Study conclusions and caveats: A handful of TRBV segments appeared more often in patients than in controls, and TRBV5-6, TRBV5-1 and TRBV20-1 were among these.

Unique molecular identifiers had been added to the TCR beta cDNA libraries. Using its own MiXCR run on the PCR reads, TCRdb lists one record per CDR3 protein. Counted here are under 900,000 distinct CDR3 sequences, about 57% occurring once; the ten biggest clones make up approximately 4.4%. Their antigen targets remain unknown. Sequenced: blood. The receptors shown here come from a girl aged 10-17 years with multiple sclerosis.

CDR3 nucleotides: TGTGCCAGCAGAAAGACGACAGGCATCAACGAGCAGTACTTC. Its protein product is CASRKTTGINEQYF. This chain joins TRBV27 and TRBJ2-7; a weak D match, TRBD1 (6 bases). Germline V lookup: CDR1 MNHEY, CDR2 SMNVEV (reference sequence). The V gene lost 6 bases and the J gene lost 5 bases, with 17 bases spanning the gap. The CDR3 is 14 amino acids.

CDR3 coding DNA: TGCGCCAGCAGAAAAAAGGGACTAGCGGGAGGGTCCGGCTCCTACAATGAGCAGTTCTTC. This translates into CASRKKGLAGGSGSYNEQFF. The chain employs TRBV5-1 and TRBJ2-1; 16 bases fit TRBD2. Germline V CDR1 and CDR2: SGHRS, YFSETQ. V shed 5 bases and J 0 bases; nucleotides not matched to a gene: 11. The CDR3 length is 20 residues.

V usage is TRBV5-1 and J usage is TRBJ2-3, with a tentative D call TRBD1 (6 bases). The V end was cut by 1 base, the J end by 1 base, with 10 bases between. There are 15 residues in the CDR3. The germline CDR1 and CDR2 sequences are SGHRS and YFSETQ. The CDR3 sequence is CASSLSNRGTDTQYF. The CDR3 DNA reads TGCGCCAGCAGCTTGAGTAACAGGGGCACAGATACGCAGTATTTT. Full variable domain (remainder filled in from reference TRBV5-1 and TRBJ2-3): KAGVTQTPRYLIKTRGQQVTLSCSPISGHRSVSWYQQTPGQGLQFLFEYFSETQRNKGNFPGRFSGRQFSNSRSEMNVSTLELGDSALYLCASSLSNRGTDTQYFGPGTRLTVL.

The chain links TRBV20-1 to TRBJ1-2; 7 bases align to TRBD1. V gave up 2 bases and J gave up 5 bases; unmatched junction bases: 5. The CDR3 spans 13 residues. Germline V gives CDR1 DFQATT, CDR2 SNEGSKA (reference sequence). The CDR3 DNA follows: TGCAGTGCTAGATCGGGACAGATTTATGGCTACACCTTC. Encoded protein: CSARSGQIYGYTF.

The gene calls are TRBV29-1 and TRBJ2-7; no clear D. V was shortened by 1 base and J by 6 bases, with 16 bases between the two germline ends. From germline, CDR1 is SQVTM and CDR2 ANQGSEA. The CDR3 is 14 amino acids. CDR3 sequence: CSVEGLGIGLEQYF. In DNA, the CDR3 is TGCAGCGTTGAAGGACTGGGAATCGGCCTCGAGCAGTACTTC.

This chain uses TRBV10-3 with TRBJ2-1; TRBD1 agrees at 7 bases. J gave up 9 bases and V 9 bases, and 14 bases lay outside the gene matches. This CDR3 has 14 residues. Germline V CDR1 and CDR2: ENHRY, SYGVKD. The CDR3 nucleotides are TGTGCCATTAATGGAGAGGGGGCGTCTGGTGAGCAGTTCTTC. Protein product: CAINGEGASGEQFF.

This sequence joins TRBV29-1 and TRBJ2-1; D is unresolved. Between the trimmed V and J ends, which lost 4 bases and 5 bases, there was a span of 18 bases. This CDR3 is 15 amino acids long. From germline, CDR1 is SQVTM and CDR2 ANQGSEA. DNA of the CDR3: TGCAGCGTTGGTCTGGGCCTGCGCACTCACAATGAGCAGTTCTTC. Its translation is CSVGLGLRTHNEQFF.

The sample holds a few counts of this clonotype. The gene calls are TRBV5-1 and TRBJ2-7, with D possibly TRBD1 on 5 matching bases. This CDR3 region has 14 residues. Germline V gene lookup returns CDR1 SGHRS and CDR2 YFSETQ. V lost 0 bases and J lost 0, with 7 bases in between. CDR3 region: CASSLEGNSYEQYF. CDR3 bases: TGCGCCAGCAGCTTGGAGGGGAACTCCTACGAGCAGTACTTC.

The chain recombines TRBV5-1 with TRBJ2-5, with D perhaps given as TRBD1 or TRBD2 (6 bases each). The better agreement between TRBJ2-7 and the DNA end casts doubt on the J call. The germline V gene has CDR1 SGHRS and CDR2 YFSETQ. The CDR3 has 15 residues. CDR3 amino acids: CASSPAEGGPSEQYF. The CDR3 coding sequence is TGCGCCAGCAGCCCCGCGGAGGGGGGACCCTCCGAGCAGTACTTC.

This clonotype was detected a few times. The rearrangement links TRBV7-9 to TRBJ2-1; a weak D match, TRBD1 (6 bases). V lost 2 bases, J lost 10 bases, and 12 bases lay in between. Germline CDR1 and CDR2: SEHNR and FQNEAQ (reference sequence). The length of the CDR3 is 13 residues. The CDR3 here is CASSLWDGTEQFF. The DNA for the CDR3 is TGTGCCAGCAGCTTATGGGACGGGACAGAGCAGTTCTTC.

This clonotype was picked up a small number of times. The chain recombines TRBV4-1 with TRBJ2-1, with TRBD2 as a possible D gene (6 bases). The germline V gene encodes CDR1 MGHRA and CDR2 YSYEKL. This CDR3 has 12 residues. In DNA, the CDR3 is TGCGCTTCCCTTGGGACTTCGACTGAGCAGTTCTTC. Its protein product is CASLGTSTEQFF.

This chain links TRBV6-2 or TRBV6-3 with TRBJ1-2; 9 nucleotides line up with TRBD1. The CDR3 loop spans 15 amino acids. The germline V gene has CDR1 MNHEY and CDR2 SVGEGT. The V and J ends lost 2 bases and 6 bases, in that order; junction bases with no gene match: 7. The CDR3 reads CASSYLQGASDGYTF. CDR3 nucleotides: TGTGCCAGCAGTTACCTACAGGGGGCATCCGATGGCTACACCTTC.

V and J are TRBV7-9 and TRBJ2-7; D is perhaps TRBD1 (6 bases). V dropped 3 bases and J dropped 2 bases, with 14 bases sitting between them. CDR3 length equals 15 residues. CDR1 is SEHNR, CDR2 FQNEAQ, per germline (reference sequence). This CDR3 reads CASSLVQGLTYEQYF. The CDR3 region has the DNA TGTGCCAGCAGCTTGGTTCAGGGGCTAACCTACGAGCAGTACTTC.